The 30 T cell receptor beta chains listed next were all sequenced from one sample in a study of T-cell memory formation after mild COVID-19. MiXCR, run by TCRdb on the 5' RACE reads, gives a single entry per CDR3 protein. Here the sample spans some 350,000 distinct CDR3 sequences, 15% to 20% being singletons. What was sequenced was PBMCs or a T cell subset sorted from them (not recorded which). The receptors were sampled from a man in his late teens or twenties who had mild COVID-19 (a few samples of this study predate the infection). Cell type and time point are not known.

The chain couples TRBV7-9 to TRBJ1-2, with 8 bases aligning to TRBD1. The V and J ends lost 1 base and 3 bases, in that order; junction bases with no gene match: 7. The CDR3 runs to 16 residues. Germline CDR1 reads SEHNR; CDR2 reads FQNEAQ (reference sequence). CDR3 sequence reads: CASSLGAGGADYGYTF. CDR3 bases: TGTGCCAGCAGCTTAGGGGCAGGGGGCGCTGACTATGGCTACACCTTC.

This clonotype was observed at least ten times. This sequence joins TRBV6-6 and TRBJ2-7; 7 nucleotides agree with TRBD1. The CDR3 is 19 residues long. J was trimmed by 4 bases and V by 2 bases; bases with no gene match: 20. The germline CDR1 and CDR2 sequences are MNHNY and SVGAGI (reference sequence). The CDR3 here is CASSYDAPGQPSWGYEQYV. The CDR3 nucleotides are TGTGCCAGCAGTTACGACGCTCCGGGACAGCCGTCATGGGGTTACGAGCAGTACGTC.

This chain uses TRBV14 with TRBJ2-7, with 9 bases matching TRBD1. CDR1 is SGHDN and CDR2 is FVKESK in the germline V gene. CDR3 size: 13 residues. Trimming at V came to 7 bases and at J to 4 bases, leaving 5 bases not matched to a gene. CDR3 DNA: TGTGCCAGCACCCCGGGACAGGGATACGAGCAGTACTTC. Translating gives CASTPGQGYEQYF. Full variable domain (outside the CDR3, taken from reference TRBV14 and TRBJ2-7): EAGVTQFPSHSVIEKGQTVTLRCDPISGHDNLYWYRRVMGKEIKFLLHFVKESKQDESGMPNNRFLAERTGGTYSTLKVQPAELEDSGVYFCASTPGQGYEQYFGPGTRLTVT.

The chain is built from TRBV7-9 and TRBJ1-1; the D gene is possibly TRBD1 (5 bases). Germline V CDR1 and CDR2: SEHNR, FQNEAQ (reference sequence). The V and J ends lost 5 bases and 1 base respectively, with 20 bases between them. The CDR3 is 17 residues long. The CDR3 sequence is CASSRWRGASENTEAFF. The CDR3 DNA reads as TGTGCCAGCAGCCGTTGGCGCGGGGCTAGTGAGAACACTGAAGCTTTCTTT.

This clonotype was seen only a few times. J is TRBJ1-1 and V is TRBV12-3 or TRBV12-4; D remains unclear. V was cut by 3 bases and J by 4 bases, with 9 bases left in between. The length of the CDR3 is 13 residues. The CDR3 region is CASSFVRGTEAFF. The DNA for the CDR3 is TGTGCCAGCAGTTTCGTCCGGGGCACTGAAGCTTTCTTT.

This clonotype was counted at least ten times. The chain combines TRBV5-1 with TRBJ1-1; unclear D gene. The CDR3 contains 14 residues. Germline CDR1 is SGHRS and CDR2 is YFSETQ. Deletions cut 1 base from V and 3 bases from J, with 10 bases between. This chain's CDR3 is CASSLFSADTEAFF. CDR3 coding DNA: TGCGCCAGCAGCTTGTTTTCGGCGGACACTGAAGCTTTCTTT.

The chain recombines TRBV6-1 with TRBJ2-6; D unclear. Trimming stripped 2 bases from V and 3 bases from J, with 11 bases between. This CDR3 is built from 16 residues. Germline V gene data show CDR1 as MNHNS and CDR2 as SASEGT. CDR3 bases: TGTGCCAGCAGTGAACTTCCCAGATATGGGGCCAACGTCCTGACTTTC. Translating it yields CASSELPRYGANVLTF.

This clonotype was observed a few times. V gene TRBV20-1 combines with J gene TRBJ2-2, with 8 bases aligning to TRBD2. V dropped 6 bases and J dropped 7; count of bases not matched to a gene: 7. The CDR3 has 13 amino acids. Germline CDR1 DFQATT, CDR2 SNEGSKA (reference sequence). CDR3 amino acids: CSAPGLVGGELFF. In DNA form, the CDR3 reads TGCAGTGCGCCGGGACTAGTGGGCGGGGAGCTGTTTTTT.

There are a few counts of this clonotype. The J gene is TRBJ2-7, the V gene TRBV4-3; D is perhaps TRBD1 (5 bases). V shed 0 bases and J shed 4 bases, with 13 bases lying between them. Germline-derived CDR1 and CDR2 are LGHNA and YSLEER. The CDR3 consists of 15 residues. CDR3 in DNA: TGCGCCAGCAGCCAAGATCTGGGTAAGGGGTACGAGCAGTACGTC. Encoded protein: CASSQDLGKGYEQYV.

The chain has TRBV20-1 and TRBJ2-2; 11 nucleotides match TRBD2. CDR3 size: 16 residues. V gave up 3 bases and J gave up 0 bases; unmatched junction bases: 3. Germline CDR1 DFQATT, CDR2 SNEGSKA (reference sequence). This CDR3 reads CSASPSGGTNTGELFF. The CDR3 DNA follows: TGCAGTGCTAGCCCTAGCGGGGGGACGAACACCGGGGAGCTGTTTTTT.

The genes are TRBV5-5 and TRBJ2-7, with a tentative D call TRBD1 (6 bases). Germline values: CDR1 SGHKS, CDR2 YYEKEE (reference sequence). The CDR3 length is 15 residues. Trimming stripped 4 bases from V and 0 bases from J, with 14 bases between. CDR3 sequence reads: CASSRDTRSSYEQYV. CDR3 DNA sequence: TGTGCCAGCAGCAGGGACACTAGGAGCTCCTACGAGCAGTACGTC.

The chain is built from TRBV15 and TRBJ2-7, with D hard to call. With 6 bases removed from V and 5 bases from J, the gap between germline ends came to 11 bases. The germline V gene encodes CDR1 LNHNV and CDR2 YYDKDF (reference sequence). The CDR3 is 12 residues long. CDR3 protein: CATRSGYNEQYF. The DNA for the CDR3 is TGTGCCACCAGGTCCGGGTATAACGAGCAGTACTTC. Using reference TRBV15 and TRBJ2-7 for the parts outside the CDR3, the full variable domain is DAMVIQNPRYQVTQFGKPVTLSCSQTLNHNVMYWYQQKSSQAPKLLFHYYDKDFNNEADTPDNFQSRRPNTSFCFLDIRSPGLGDTAMYLCATRSGYNEQYFGPGTRLTVT.

This clonotype came up a few times. The rearrangement uses TRBV7-9 and TRBJ2-7, with 10 bases matching TRBD1. CDR3 length: 16 amino acids. Per the germline V gene, CDR1 is SEHNR and CDR2 is FQNEAQ (reference sequence). The ends lost 4 bases at V and 4 bases at J; junction bases unmatched: 10. CDR3 bases: TGTGCCAGCAGCTCGACCCGGGACAGGGGATGGTACGAGCAGTACTTC. Its protein product is CASSSTRDRGWYEQYF.

CDR3 nucleotides: TGTGCCAGCAGCGTGGGGAGGGTAACTTTCTTT. Protein: CASSVGRVTFF. The chain uses TRBV7-9 and TRBJ1-1; the D is unclear. This CDR3 is built from 11 residues. The V end was cut by 5 bases, the J end by 12 bases, with 13 bases between. Germline lookup yields CDR1 SEHNR and CDR2 FQNEAQ (reference sequence).

This chain connects TRBV29-1 to TRBJ2-7; no definite D call. V was shortened by 0 bases and J by 0 bases, with 12 bases between the two germline ends. CDR1 and CDR2 (germline): SQVTM, ANQGSEA. CDR3 length equals 15 residues. Written as DNA, the CDR3 is TGCAGCGTTGAAGACGATAACGCGGACTCCTACGAGCAGTACTTC. Residues: CSVEDDNADSYEQYF.

V usage is TRBV29-1 and J usage is TRBJ2-5; 8 bases align to TRBD1. CDR3 length equals 14 residues. V gave up 3 bases and J gave up 5 bases; unmatched junction bases: 8. Germline V gives CDR1 SQVTM, CDR2 ANQGSEA. Here the CDR3 DNA reads TGCAGCGTTGATCGGCAGGGGGCGAGCGAGACCCAGTACTTC. Its translation: CSVDRQGASETQYF.

There are many counts of this clonotype. This rearrangement joins TRBV6-5 to TRBJ2-2; no firm D call. Trimming left V 6 bases short and J 4 bases short, with 3 bases between. The CDR3 runs 11 residues. Germline CDR1 is MNHEY and CDR2 is SVGAGI. The CDR3 sequence is CASSSTGELFF. The DNA of the CDR3 is TGTGCCAGCAGCTCCACCGGGGAGCTGTTTTTT.

The CDR3 sequence: CATTSQNTGELFF. The CDR3 DNA reads TGTGCCACCACCTCACAGAACACCGGGGAGCTGTTTTTT. The chain combines TRBV10-3 with TRBJ2-2; no clear D. Germline CDR1 and CDR2: ENHRY and SYGVKD. Trimming took off 10 bases at V and 1 base at J, with 10 bases between the two ends. This CDR3 spans 13 amino acids.

This chain uses TRBV4-1 with TRBJ2-1; D is possibly TRBD2 (6 bases). V was shortened by 4 bases and J by 7 bases, with 14 bases between the two germline ends. Germline-derived CDR1 and CDR2 are MGHRA and YSYEKL. The CDR3 runs 14 residues. CDR3 sequence: CASSRGTSYNEQFF. CDR3 nucleotide sequence: TGCGCCAGCAGCCGCGGGACTTCTTATAATGAGCAGTTCTTC.

The V and J genes are TRBV12-3 or TRBV12-4 and TRBJ1-1; weak D call: TRBD1 (5 bases). The CDR3 loop spans 14 amino acids. Trimming took 6 bases from V and 1 from J, leaving 12 bases between them. CDR3 in DNA: TGTGCCAGCAGGGGACTCGGGGGGAACACTGAAGCTTTCTTT. Protein product: CASRGLGGNTEAFF.

This clonotype was observed a few times. The chain uses TRBV29-1 and TRBJ2-5, with 8 bases aligning to TRBD2. The V gene's germline CDR1 is SQVTM and CDR2 ANQGSEA. V lost 6 bases to trimming and J lost 1 base; unmatched junction nucleotides: 10. The CDR3 runs 15 residues. CDR3 sequence: CSVSRGSGVQETQYF. For the CDR3, the DNA is TGCAGCGTCTCCAGGGGTAGCGGGGTCCAAGAGACCCAGTACTTC.

V and J are TRBV7-2 and TRBJ1-4, with D unclear. V was trimmed by 3 bases and J by 6 bases, leaving 8 bases between them. Germline loops: CDR1 SGHTA, CDR2 FQGNSA. This CDR3 is built from 13 residues. CDR3 amino acids: CASSFNRYEKLFF. CDR3 nucleotides: TGTGCCAGCAGCTTTAACCGTTATGAAAAACTGTTTTTT.

The rearrangement uses TRBV5-1 and TRBJ2-1; 7 positions match TRBD2. This CDR3 region has 14 residues. Trimming at V came to 0 bases and at J to 8 bases, leaving 5 bases not matched to a gene. The V gene's germline CDR1 is SGHRS and CDR2 YFSETQ. The DNA of the CDR3 is TGCGCCAGCAGCTTGGCCCAGGGAGGGGATGAGCAGTTCTTC. It specifies CASSLAQGGDEQFF. The complete variable domain, with remaining parts taken from reference TRBV5-1 and TRBJ2-1, reads KAGVTQTPRYLIKTRGQQVTLSCSPISGHRSVSWYQQTPGQGLQFLFEYFSETQRNKGNFPGRFSGRQFSNSRSEMNVSTLELGDSALYLCASSLAQGGDEQFFGPGTRLTVL.

The rearrangement links TRBV11-2 to TRBJ2-7; 8 bases agree with TRBD1. Trimming took 7 bases from V and 2 from J; bases not matched to a gene: 7. The CDR3 contains 14 residues. The V gene's germline CDR1 is SGHAT and CDR2 FQNNGV. The chain's CDR3 is CASTWDRLTYEQYF. CDR3 nucleotide sequence: TGTGCCAGCACCTGGGACAGGCTGACCTACGAGCAGTACTTC.

The rearrangement links TRBV7-8 to TRBJ2-1; D remains unclear. The germline V gene has CDR1 SGHVS and CDR2 FQNEAQ. The CDR3 consists of 16 residues. The V end was cut by 5 bases, the J end by 0 bases, with 14 bases between. CDR3 coding DNA: TGTGCCAGCAGCCCCAGGTCTCCGAGCTCCTACAATGAGCAGTTCTTC. It translates to CASSPRSPSSYNEQFF.

This clonotype was counted between two and nine times. This chain joins TRBV18 and TRBJ2-7; 13 bases fit TRBD2. There are 15 residues in the CDR3. Germline-derived CDR1 and CDR2 are KGHSH and LQKENI. V dropped 6 bases and J dropped 3; count of bases not matched to a gene: 5. This chain's CDR3 is CASSPTSGGFYEQYV. The CDR3 coding sequence is TGTGCCAGCTCGCCGACTAGCGGGGGGTTCTACGAGCAGTACGTC.

The chain uses TRBV7-8 and TRBJ2-6; no clear D. CDR1 is SGHVS and CDR2 is FQNEAQ in the germline V gene. The CDR3 covers 16 residues. Deletions cut 3 bases from V and 0 bases from J, with 9 bases between. The CDR3 DNA is TGTGCCAGCAGCTTTGGCTGGAGCTCTGGGGCCAACGTCCTGACTTTC. It is translated as CASSFGWSSGANVLTF.

The V gene is TRBV6-6, the J gene TRBJ1-5; a weak D match, TRBD1 (6 bases). CDR1 MNHNY and CDR2 SVGAGI come from the germline V gene (reference sequence). V lost 8 bases and J lost 3, with 17 bases in between. The CDR3 totals 15 residues. The CDR3 DNA follows: TGTGCCAGCGGTGAAGTGAACAGGGACAATCAGCCCCAGCATTTT. Residues: CASGEVNRDNQPQHF.

This clonotype was found many times. The chain is built from TRBV5-1 and TRBJ1-2; 7 bases line up with TRBD1. CDR3 length: 15 amino acids. Germline V lookup: CDR1 SGHRS, CDR2 YFSETQ. With 0 bases clipped from V and 1 base from J, the junction kept 3 bases outside the gene matches. CDR3: CASSLGAGGNYGYTF. DNA for the CDR3: TGCGCCAGCAGCTTGGGCGCAGGGGGTAACTATGGCTACACCTTC.

The chain uses TRBV7-3 and TRBJ2-3, with D perhaps being TRBD1 or TRBD2 (6 bases each). This CDR3 spans 15 amino acids. The germline CDR1 and CDR2 sequences are SGHTA and FQGTGA. V gave up 5 bases and J gave up 0 bases, with 12 bases separating them. DNA for the CDR3: TGTGCCAGCAGCCTACCGGGGGCGAGCACAGATACGCAGTATTTT. Protein: CASSLPGASTDTQYF.